This T cell receptor beta chain was sequenced during a study of blood T cell repertoires in COVID-19. Study-level background: From the United States, Italy and Spain came samples of acute and convalescent COVID-19. PBMCs, B-cell-depleted T cells, or T cells provided the cDNA or gDNA that made up the material.

The authors' processing: Amplification from reference gene primers served as the basis for estimated nucleated cell counts. Clones were sequenced by immunoSEQ multiplex PCR, and TCRdb holds only the in-frame ones, with some missing. Clonal size and the V and J genes are those of that table, whereas D and trimming came from the DNA. The repertoire includes about 83,000 clones, roughly nine tenths of them detected once, and 15% to 20% sits in the top ten. The CDR3 totals 16 residues. Germline V gene sequence: CDR1 PRHDT, CDR2 FYEKMQ (reference sequence). V shed 5 bases, J shed 7 bases, and the junction held 12 bases outside the gene matches.

The chain joins TRBV13 to TRBJ1-4; 8 nucleotides match TRBD1. Sequenced sample: peripheral blood. The origin of this receptor is a woman of 80 years or more with active or convalescent COVID-19. CDR3: CASSPGRRGRREKLFF. The CDR3 nucleotides are TGTGCCAGCAGCCCGGGACGCAGGGGGCGTCGTGAAAAACTGTTTTTT.